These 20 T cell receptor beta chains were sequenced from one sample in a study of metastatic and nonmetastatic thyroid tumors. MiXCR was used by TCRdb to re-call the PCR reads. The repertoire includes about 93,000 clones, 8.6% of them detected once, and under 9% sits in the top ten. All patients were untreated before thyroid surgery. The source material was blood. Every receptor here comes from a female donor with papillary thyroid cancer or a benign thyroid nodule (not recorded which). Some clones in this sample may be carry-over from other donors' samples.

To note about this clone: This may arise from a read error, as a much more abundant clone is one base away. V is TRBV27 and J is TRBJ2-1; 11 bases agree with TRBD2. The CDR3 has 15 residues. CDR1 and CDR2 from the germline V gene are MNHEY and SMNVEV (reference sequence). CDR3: CASSSAVAGGYEQLF. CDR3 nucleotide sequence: TGTGCCAGCAGTTCCGCCGTAGCGGGGGGGTATGAGCAGCTCTTC.

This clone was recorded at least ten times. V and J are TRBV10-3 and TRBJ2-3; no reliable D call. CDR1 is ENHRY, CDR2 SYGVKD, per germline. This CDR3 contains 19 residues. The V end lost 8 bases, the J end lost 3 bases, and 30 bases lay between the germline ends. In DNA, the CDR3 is TGTGCCATCTCGGTATCTTGGGTGGTGGATCCTGACACAACAGATACGCAGTATTTT. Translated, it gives CAISVSWVVDPDTTDTQYF.

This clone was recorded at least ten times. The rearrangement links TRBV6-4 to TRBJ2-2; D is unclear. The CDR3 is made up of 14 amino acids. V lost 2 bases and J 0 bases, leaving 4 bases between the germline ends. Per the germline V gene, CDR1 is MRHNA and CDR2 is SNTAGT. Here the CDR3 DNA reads TGTGCCAGCAGTGACCCAACGAACACCGGGGAGCTGTTTTTT. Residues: CASSDPTNTGELFF.

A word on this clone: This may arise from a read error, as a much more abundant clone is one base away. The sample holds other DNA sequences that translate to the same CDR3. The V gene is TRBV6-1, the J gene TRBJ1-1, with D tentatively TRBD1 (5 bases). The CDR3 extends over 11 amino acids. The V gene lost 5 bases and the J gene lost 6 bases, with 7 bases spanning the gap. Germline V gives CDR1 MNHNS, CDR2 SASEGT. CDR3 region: CASSTGAEAFF. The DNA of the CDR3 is TGTGCCAGCAGTACGGGGGCTGAAGCTTTCTTT.

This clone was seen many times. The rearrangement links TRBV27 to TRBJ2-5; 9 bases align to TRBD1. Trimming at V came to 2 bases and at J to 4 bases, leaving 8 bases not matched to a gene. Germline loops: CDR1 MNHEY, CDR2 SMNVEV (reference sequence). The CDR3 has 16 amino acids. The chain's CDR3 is CASSLNGQGLGETQYF. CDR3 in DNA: TGTGCCAGCAGTTTAAACGGACAGGGGCTCGGAGAGACCCAGTACTTC.

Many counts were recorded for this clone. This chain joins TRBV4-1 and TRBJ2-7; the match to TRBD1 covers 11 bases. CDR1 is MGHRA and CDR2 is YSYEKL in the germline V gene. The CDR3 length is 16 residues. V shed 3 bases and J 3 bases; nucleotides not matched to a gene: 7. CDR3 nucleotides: TGCGCCAGCAGCCATCCCGGGACAGGGGGTCTCTACGAGCAGTACTTC. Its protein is CASSHPGTGGLYEQYF.

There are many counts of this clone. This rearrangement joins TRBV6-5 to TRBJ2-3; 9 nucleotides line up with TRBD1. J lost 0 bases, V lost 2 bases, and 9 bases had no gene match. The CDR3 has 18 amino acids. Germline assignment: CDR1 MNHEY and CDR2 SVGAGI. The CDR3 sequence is CASSYHRGLSISTDTQYF. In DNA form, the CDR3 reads TGTGCCAGCAGTTACCACAGGGGGCTATCGATTAGCACAGATACGCAGTATTTT.

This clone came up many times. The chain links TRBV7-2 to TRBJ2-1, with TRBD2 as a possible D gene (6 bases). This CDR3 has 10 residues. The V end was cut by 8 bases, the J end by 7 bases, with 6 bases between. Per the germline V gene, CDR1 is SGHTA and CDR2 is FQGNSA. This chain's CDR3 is CASGRNEQFF. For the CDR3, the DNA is TGTGCCAGCGGGAGGAATGAGCAGTTCTTC.

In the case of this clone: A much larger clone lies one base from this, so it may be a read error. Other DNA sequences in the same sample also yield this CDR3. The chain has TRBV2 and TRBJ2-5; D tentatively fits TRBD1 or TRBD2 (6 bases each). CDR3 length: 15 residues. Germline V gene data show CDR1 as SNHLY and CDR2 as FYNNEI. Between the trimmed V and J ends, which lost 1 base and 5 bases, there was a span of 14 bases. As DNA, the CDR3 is TGTGCCAGCAGTGAAGGATGGGGGGCACGTGAGACCCAGTACTTC. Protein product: CASSEGWGARETQYF.

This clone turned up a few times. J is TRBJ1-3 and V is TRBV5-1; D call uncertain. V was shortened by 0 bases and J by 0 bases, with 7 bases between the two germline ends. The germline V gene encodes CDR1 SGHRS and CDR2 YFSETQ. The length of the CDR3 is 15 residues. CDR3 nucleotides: TGCGCCAGCAGCTTGGGACAAGACTCTGGAAACACCATATATTTT. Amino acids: CASSLGQDSGNTIYF.

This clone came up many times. CDR3 region: CASSYRGVVYGYTF. The CDR3 DNA follows: TGTGCCAGCAGTTACAGAGGCGTCGTCTATGGCTACACCTTC. The chain has TRBV6-5 and TRBJ1-2; no clear D gene. V lost 2 bases to trimming and J lost 4 bases, with 11 bases between them. Per germline, CDR1 MNHEY and CDR2 SVGAGI. The CDR3 is 14 residues long.

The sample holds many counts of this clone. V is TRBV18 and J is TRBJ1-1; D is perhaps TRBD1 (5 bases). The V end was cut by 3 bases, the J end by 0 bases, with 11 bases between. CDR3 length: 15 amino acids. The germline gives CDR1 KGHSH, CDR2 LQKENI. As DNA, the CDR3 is TGTGCCAGCTCACCCTTTGACAGCATGAACACTGAAGCTTTCTTT. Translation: CASSPFDSMNTEAFF.

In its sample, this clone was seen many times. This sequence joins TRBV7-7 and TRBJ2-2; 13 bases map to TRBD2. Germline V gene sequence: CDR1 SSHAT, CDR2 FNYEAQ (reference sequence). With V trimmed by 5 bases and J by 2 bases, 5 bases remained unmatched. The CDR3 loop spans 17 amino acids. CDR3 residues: CASSPLAGGPNTGELFF. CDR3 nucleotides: TGTGCCAGCAGCCCACTAGCGGGGGGGCCTAACACCGGGGAGCTGTTTTTT.

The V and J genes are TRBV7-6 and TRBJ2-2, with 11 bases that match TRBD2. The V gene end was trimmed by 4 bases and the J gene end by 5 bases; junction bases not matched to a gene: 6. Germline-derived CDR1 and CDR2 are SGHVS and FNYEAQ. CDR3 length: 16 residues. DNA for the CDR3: TGTGCCAGCAGCTCCCTTAGCGGGGGGGCAACCGGGGAGCTGTTTTTT. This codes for CASSSLSGGATGELFF.

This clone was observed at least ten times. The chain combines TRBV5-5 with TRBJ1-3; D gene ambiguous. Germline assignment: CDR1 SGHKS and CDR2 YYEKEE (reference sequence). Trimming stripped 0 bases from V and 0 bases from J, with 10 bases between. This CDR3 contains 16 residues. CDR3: CASSLEAVYSGNTIYF. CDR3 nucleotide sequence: TGTGCCAGCAGCTTGGAGGCAGTTTACTCTGGAAACACCATATATTTT.

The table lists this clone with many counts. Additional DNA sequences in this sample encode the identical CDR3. DNA for the CDR3: TGTGCCAGCAGTTACACCGAGACAGGCTTGAACACTGAAGCTTTCTTT. It is translated as CASSYTETGLNTEAFF. The chain recombines TRBV6-5 with TRBJ1-1; tentatively, D is TRBD1 (6 bases). V was cut by 2 bases and J by 0 bases, with 13 bases left in between. The CDR3 spans 16 residues. CDR1 is MNHEY and CDR2 is SVGAGI in the germline V gene.

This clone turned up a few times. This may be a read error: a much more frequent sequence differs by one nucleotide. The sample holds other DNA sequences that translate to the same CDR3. This chain's CDR3 is CASSLGWEQGYTEAFF. Here the CDR3 DNA reads TGTGCCAGCAGCTTGGGCTGGGAACAGGGCTACACTGAGGCTTTCTTT. The chain recombines TRBV5-8 with TRBJ1-1; D may be TRBD1 (6 bases). The germline gives CDR1 SGHTS, CDR2 YDEGEE. The CDR3 totals 16 residues. Together with reference TRBV5-8 and TRBJ1-1, the CDR3 gives the full variable domain: EAGVTQSPTHLIKTRGQQATLRCSPISGHTSVYWYQQALGLGLQFLLWYDEGEERNRGNFPPRFSGRQFPNYSSELNVNALELEDSALYLCASSLGWEQGYTEAFFGQGTRLTVV.

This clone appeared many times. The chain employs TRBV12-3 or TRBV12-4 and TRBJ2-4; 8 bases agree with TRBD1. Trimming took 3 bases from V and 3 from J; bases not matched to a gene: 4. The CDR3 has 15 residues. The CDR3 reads CASSLTGESKNIQYF. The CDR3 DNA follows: TGTGCCAGCAGTTTGACAGGGGAGAGCAAAAACATTCAGTACTTC.

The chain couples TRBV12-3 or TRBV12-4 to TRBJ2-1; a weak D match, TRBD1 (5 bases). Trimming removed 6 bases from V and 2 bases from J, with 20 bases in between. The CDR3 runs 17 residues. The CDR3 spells CASSKNINQGTYNEQFF. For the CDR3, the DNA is TGTGCCAGCAGCAAAAATATAAACCAGGGAACCTACAATGAGCAGTTCTTC.

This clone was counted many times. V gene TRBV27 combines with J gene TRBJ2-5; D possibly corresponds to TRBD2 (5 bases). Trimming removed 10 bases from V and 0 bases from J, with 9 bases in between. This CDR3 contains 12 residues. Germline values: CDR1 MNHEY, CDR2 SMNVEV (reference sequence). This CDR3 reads CATPGYQETQYF. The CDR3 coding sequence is TGTGCCACCCCGGGGTACCAAGAGACCCAGTACTTC.